One sample yielded the 5 T cell receptor beta chains listed below, sequenced in a study of PD-1 blockade in classical Hodgkin lymphoma. Every one of the patients relapsed after autologous stem cell transplantation (brentuximab vedotin exposure was variable). Profiling relied on immunoSEQ multiplex PCR, and the TCRdb table lists in-frame clones only, not all of them. The sample includes approximately 26,000 clones, 65% to 90% of them seen just once. This specimen consisted of peripheral blood mononuclear cells (PBMCs), obtained before the second cycle of nivolumab. The receptors were sampled from a human donor with classical Hodgkin lymphoma.

The V gene is TRBV2, the J gene TRBJ2-7; a possible D gene is TRBD1 (6 bases). This CDR3 comprises 13 residues. Germline-derived CDR1 and CDR2 are SNHLY and FYNNEI. Trimming removed 4 bases from V and 1 base from J, with 8 bases in between. In DNA, the CDR3 is TGTGCCAGCAGTGTGGACAGTTCCTACGAGCAGTACTTC. Its translation: CASSVDSSYEQYF. The whole variable domain, filled in from reference TRBV2 and TRBJ2-7, reads EPEVTQTPSHQVTQMGQEVILRCVPISNHLYFYWYRQILGQKVEFLVSFYNNEISEKSEIFDDQFSVERPDGSNFTLKIRSTKLEDSAMYFCASSVDSSYEQYFGPGTRLTVT.

The chain is built from TRBV10-3 and TRBJ2-7; 8 nucleotides line up with TRBD1. CDR3 size: 15 residues. V dropped 3 bases and J dropped 5; count of bases not matched to a gene: 9. Per germline, CDR1 ENHRY and CDR2 SYGVKD. DNA of the CDR3: TGTGCCATCAGTGATCCAGGGGGCGCAAGGGACGAGCAGTACTTC. Protein: CAISDPGGARDEQYF.

The chain is built from TRBV7-6 and TRBJ2-7; D gene uncertain. This CDR3 contains 12 residues. The ends were cut back, 5 bases at V and 4 bases at J, with 9 bases in the middle. Germline CDR1 is SGHVS and CDR2 is FNYEAQ. Here the CDR3 reads CASSLETYEQYF. CDR3 DNA sequence: TGTGCCAGCAGCCTAGAAACATACGAGCAGTACTTC.

This clone was picked up many times. The chain has TRBV27 and TRBJ1-1; the D gene is possibly TRBD1 (6 bases). Germline CDR1 reads MNHEY; CDR2 reads SMNVEV (reference sequence). Trimming took 7 bases from V and 4 from J, leaving 13 bases between them. The CDR3 sequence is 13 residues long. The CDR3 nucleotides are TGTGCCAGCATGAGGGGGGGCGGCACTGAAGCTTTCTTT. The encoded protein is CASMRGGGTEAFF.

The chain recombines TRBV30 with TRBJ2-1; TRBD2 agrees at 8 bases. The germline gives CDR1 GTSNPN, CDR2 SVGIG (reference sequence). V was clipped by 5 bases and J by 7 bases; unmatched bases: 7. The length of the CDR3 is 13 residues. The DNA for the CDR3 is TGTGCCTGGGAGCGGGAGAGTTGGAATGAGCAGTTCTTC. It is translated as CAWERESWNEQFF.